Below, 2 T cell receptor beta chains from the same sample are listed, as sequenced in a study of persistence of HIV-infected CD4 T cells. Anti-CD3/anti-CD28 beads served as a nonspecific positive control stimulus. Sorting of responding CD4+ T cells relied on upregulated CD40 ligand together with CD69. These receptors have no identified antigens. The immunoSEQ assay was version 4, run in survey mode. Sequenced by immunoSEQ multiplex PCR; TCRdb stores in-frame clones only, minus some. The data hold some 49,000 clones, with just under 90% observed a single time. Sequenced here: CD4+ T cells sorted from PBMCs after 18-hour stimulation, sampled from a patient who received antiretroviral therapy. The receptors come from an adult woman with HIV who was CMV-seropositive.

V gene TRBV4-3 combines with J gene TRBJ1-5; D call uncertain. V was cut by 4 bases and J by 0 bases, with 10 bases left in between. The germline CDR1 and CDR2 sequences are LGHNA and YSLEER. This CDR3 spans 15 amino acids. The CDR3 region is CASSRQRDSNQPQHF. The DNA of the CDR3 is TGCGCCAGCAGCCGTCAGCGGGATAGCAATCAGCCCCAGCATTTT.

The DNA for the CDR3 is TGTGCCAGCCTTGGGAATACGCAGTATTTT. Translated: CASLGNTQYF. V and J are TRBV28 and TRBJ2-3; D is undetermined. Between the trimmed V and J ends, which lost 8 bases and 7 bases, there was a span of 7 bases. Germline V gene lookup returns CDR1 MDHEN and CDR2 SYDVKM. The CDR3 extends over 10 amino acids.